The 27 T cell receptor beta chains presented below share a single source sample, sequenced in a study of shared clonotypes between healthy human individuals. Generated by immunoSEQ multiplex PCR, the TCRdb table keeps only in-frame clones and is missing some. In the table there are about 520,000 clones, about 84% of which are singletons. The material sequenced was PBMCs. Every receptor here comes from a woman in her forties in good health. Some clones in this sample may be carry-over from other donors' samples.

Of note for this clone: Only one base separates this from a far larger clonotype, so it likely reflects a read error. Other DNA sequences of this sample code for an identical CDR3. The rearrangement links TRBV2 to TRBJ2-7; D is unclear. Germline-derived CDR1 and CDR2 are SNHLY and FYNNEI. Trimming took 3 bases from V and 2 from J, leaving 8 bases between them. The CDR3 loop spans 13 amino acids. This CDR3 is CASSDRQPYEQYF. For the CDR3, the DNA is TGTGCCAGCAGTGATAGGCAACCCTACGAGCAGTACTTC.

The V gene is TRBV19, the J gene TRBJ1-4, with D maybe TRBD1 (5 bases). The CDR3 runs to 19 residues. V lost 5 bases, J lost 0 bases, and 22 bases lay in between. The germline V gene encodes CDR1 LNHDA and CDR2 SQIVND (reference sequence). The CDR3 reads CASSASPGLRSATNEKLFF. CDR3 DNA: TGTGCCAGTAGTGCCTCTCCGGGACTGAGAAGCGCAACTAATGAAAAACTGTTTTTT.

A note on this clone: A far larger clone is off by one base, so a read error is likely. Other DNA sequences of this sample code for an identical CDR3. J is TRBJ2-5 and V is TRBV30; 7 bases are a match to TRBD2. The CDR3 spans 16 residues. The V gene end was trimmed by 4 bases and the J gene end by 3 bases; junction bases not matched to a gene: 14. Germline V gene lookup returns CDR1 GTSNPN and CDR2 SVGIG (reference sequence). CDR3 in amino acids: CAWKTVRLAAKETQYF. In DNA, the CDR3 is TGTGCCTGGAAGACGGTCCGCCTAGCGGCCAAAGAGACCCAGTACTTC.

A single count supports this clone. CDR3 region: CASSNGGATNEKLFF. CDR3 DNA: TGTGCCAGCAGTAATGGGGGTGCAACTAATGAAAAACTGTTTTTT. The chain uses TRBV5-4 and TRBJ1-4; D may be TRBD1 (5 bases). The V gene's germline CDR1 is SGHNT and CDR2 YYREEE (reference sequence). The CDR3 has 15 amino acids. With 5 bases removed from V and 0 bases from J, the gap between germline ends came to 11 bases.

The CDR3: CASSPLAGVGNIQYF. In DNA form, the CDR3 reads TGCGCCAGCAGTCCGCTAGCGGGAGTCGGAAACATTCAGTACTTC. The chain carries TRBV4-1 and TRBJ2-4; TRBD2 agrees at 10 bases. The ends lost 6 bases at V and 6 bases at J; junction bases unmatched: 8. The CDR3 contains 15 residues. The V gene's germline CDR1 is MGHRA and CDR2 YSYEKL.

V usage is TRBV20-1 and J usage is TRBJ1-1, with D hard to call. Trimming took 5 bases from V and 1 from J, leaving 5 bases between them. This CDR3 is 11 amino acids long. Germline V gene data show CDR1 as DFQATT and CDR2 as SNEGSKA (reference sequence). In nucleotides, the CDR3 is TGCAGTGCTTGGGCGAACACTGAAGCTTTCTTT. Residues: CSAWANTEAFF.

The V gene is TRBV28, the J gene TRBJ1-1; maybe TRBD1 (6 bases). The germline V gene encodes CDR1 MDHEN and CDR2 SYDVKM. There are 13 residues in the CDR3. Between the trimmed V and J ends, which lost 7 bases and 11 bases, there was a span of 20 bases. The CDR3 loop reads CASKIGTQRTAFF. CDR3 nucleotides: TGTGCCAGCAAAATCGGGACACAAAGAACGGCTTTCTTT.

The rearrangement uses TRBV7-2 and TRBJ2-5; D might be TRBD1 or TRBD2, each matching 5 bases. Germline assignment: CDR1 SGHTA and CDR2 FQGNSA. The CDR3 has 14 amino acids. The ends were cut back, 3 bases at V and 7 bases at J, with 15 bases in the middle. The CDR3, as DNA: TGTGCCAGCAGCTTTACCGGGACCCCTGGGACCCAGTACTTC. Translation gives CASSFTGTPGTQYF. Variable domain in full (rest from reference TRBV7-2 and TRBJ2-5): GAGVSQSPSNKVTEKGKDVELRCDPISGHTALYWYRQSLGQGLEFLIYFQGNSAPDKSGLPSDRFSAERTGGSVSTLTIQRTQQEDSAVYLCASSFTGTPGTQYFGPGTRLLVL.

The rearrangement uses TRBV30 and TRBJ2-7; 7 bases are shared with TRBD2. Per the germline V gene, CDR1 is GTSNPN and CDR2 is SVGIG (reference sequence). The J segment lost 0 bases and the V segment lost 4 bases, leaving 3 bases of the junction unmatched. CDR3 size: 13 residues. CDR3 DNA sequence: TGTGCCTGGACGCGGGAGAACTCCTACGAGCAGTACTTC. Translated: CAWTRENSYEQYF.

Of note for this clone: A far larger clone is just one base off, so this is likely a read error. The chain couples TRBV6-1 to TRBJ2-7; perhaps TRBD1 as D (6 bases). With 8 bases removed from V and 3 bases from J, the gap between germline ends came to 17 bases. CDR1 MNHNS and CDR2 SASEGT come from the germline V gene. The CDR3 extends over 14 amino acids. CDR3 residues: CASQGCQRIYEQYF. As DNA, the CDR3 is TGTGCCAGCCAGGGGTGTCAACGGATCTACGAGCAGTACTTC.

The V and J genes are TRBV27 and TRBJ2-1; 9 nucleotides agree with TRBD2. CDR1 MNHEY and CDR2 SMNVEV come from the germline V gene (reference sequence). Trimming cost V 4 bases and J 4 bases; bases outside gene matches: 8. The CDR3 is made up of 16 amino acids. The CDR3 DNA is TGTGCCAGCAGTTCCCTGGCGGGAGGGCCTTACAATGAGCAGTTCTTC. Translating gives CASSSLAGGPYNEQFF.

The chain recombines TRBV11-1 with TRBJ1-1; possibly TRBD1 for D (6 bases). Trimming pared 5 bases from V and 0 bases from J, leaving 7 bases between. Germline V gene data show CDR1 as SGHAT and CDR2 as FQDESV (reference sequence). This CDR3 spans 13 amino acids. CDR3 loop: CASSQGLNTEAFF. The CDR3, as DNA: TGTGCCAGCAGCCAGGGGTTGAACACTGAAGCTTTCTTT.

The genes are TRBV6-6 and TRBJ1-4; D unresolved. Trimming pared 4 bases from V and 0 bases from J, leaving 6 bases between. CDR3 size: 14 residues. The germline V gene encodes CDR1 MNHNY and CDR2 SVGAGI (reference sequence). Here the CDR3 DNA reads TGTGCCAGCAGTTGGGATGCAACTAATGAAAAACTGTTTTTT. Protein: CASSWDATNEKLFF.

The chain employs TRBV6-4 and TRBJ2-4; D uncertain. The CDR3 contains 15 residues. Per the germline V gene, CDR1 is MRHNA and CDR2 is SNTAGT. V was trimmed by 4 bases and J by 0 bases, leaving 10 bases between them. Written as DNA, the CDR3 is TGTGCCAGCAGTGGCCTCTCAATAGCCAAAAACATTCAGTACTTC. Amino acids: CASSGLSIAKNIQYF.

For this clone: A far bigger clonotype differs at one base, so this is likely a read error. The chain links TRBV7-9 to TRBJ1-1; possible D gene TRBD1, 5 bases. The CDR3 sequence is 17 residues long. The germline V gene encodes CDR1 SEHNR and CDR2 FQNEAQ (reference sequence). CDR3 DNA: TGTGCCGGCAGCTTAGAATTCCGCCTAGGGGTCTCCACTGAAGCTTTCTTT. Amino acids: CAGSLEFRLGVSTEAFF. Filled out from reference TRBV7-9 and TRBJ1-1, the complete variable domain reads DTGVSQNPRHKITKRGQNVTFRCDPISEHNRLYWYRQTLGQGPEFLTYFQNEAQLEKSRLLSDRFSAERPKGSFSTLEIQRTEQGDSAMYLCAGSLEFRLGVSTEAFFGQGTRLTVV.

This clone qualifies as medium-sized (0.01 to 0.1%). The sample contains more than one DNA sequence encoding this CDR3. This chain uses TRBV5-4 with TRBJ2-3, with TRBD2 matching over 16 bases. This CDR3 contains 16 residues. Losses at the gene ends were 3 bases for V and 6 bases for J; bases not matched to a gene: 4. Germline V gene lookup returns CDR1 SGHNT and CDR2 YYREEE (reference sequence). The CDR3 loop is CASSSGLAGGRDTQYF. CDR3 nucleotide sequence: TGTGCCAGCAGCTCGGGACTAGCGGGAGGGAGGGATACGCAGTATTTT.

The chain is built from TRBV5-1 and TRBJ2-6; D gene uncertain. Trimming removed 1 base from V and 1 base from J, with 6 bases in between. This CDR3 region has 15 residues. Germline V lookup: CDR1 SGHRS, CDR2 YFSETQ. CDR3 sequence reads: CASSLSSSGANVLTF. Here the CDR3 DNA reads TGCGCCAGCAGCTTGTCTTCATCTGGGGCCAACGTCCTGACTTTC.

The chain is built from TRBV7-8 and TRBJ1-3; weak D call: TRBD1 (6 bases). The V end lost 0 bases, the J end lost 7 bases, and 10 bases lay between the germline ends. The CDR3 runs to 14 residues. The germline CDR1 and CDR2 sequences are SGHVS and FQNEAQ. CDR3 nucleotides: TGTGCCAGCAGCTTAGCAACAGGGACGAACACCATATATTTT. Translation gives CASSLATGTNTIYF.

This sequence joins TRBV11-2 and TRBJ2-5, with D maybe TRBD2 (5 bases). Looked up from germline, CDR1 is SGHAT and CDR2 is FQNNGV. This CDR3 is built from 14 residues. Trimming left V 1 base short and J 4 bases short, with 10 bases between. Here the CDR3 reads CASSLVREGETQYF. The CDR3 region has the DNA TGTGCCAGCAGCTTAGTTCGGGAAGGAGAGACCCAGTACTTC.

As for this clone: This likely reflects a read error, since a far larger clone is one base away. The chain is built from TRBV28 and TRBJ1-5; possible D gene TRBD1, 5 bases. The length of the CDR3 is 14 residues. Deletions cut 6 bases from V and 3 bases from J, with 12 bases between. Germline CDR1 and CDR2: MDHEN and SYDVKM. Written as DNA, the CDR3 is TGTGCCAGCAGACGGACATGGAACAATCAGCCCCAGCATTTT. Translation gives CASRRTWNNQPQHF.

This clone was seen just once. This rearrangement joins TRBV7-9 to TRBJ2-3, with unresolved D. Germline V lookup: CDR1 SEHNR, CDR2 FQNEAQ (reference sequence). V was clipped by 1 base and J by 2 bases, with 13 bases between them. The length of the CDR3 is 16 residues. Here the CDR3 DNA reads TGTGCCAGCAGCTTAGGTGACTCAATCTCCACAGATACGCAGTATTTT. Translated: CASSLGDSISTDTQYF.

The chain has TRBV28 and TRBJ2-1; 9 bases fit TRBD1. Looked up from germline, CDR1 is MDHEN and CDR2 is SYDVKM. This CDR3 comprises 16 residues. J gave up 3 bases and V 5 bases, and 8 bases lay outside the gene matches. The CDR3 bases are TGTGCCAGCAGTGGCGCCGGGACAGGGCTCTACAATGAGCAGTTCTTC. Its protein is CASSGAGTGLYNEQFF.

The chain is built from TRBV16 and TRBJ1-5; D is uncertain. CDR1 and CDR2 (germline): KGHSY, FQNENV. The CDR3 length is 12 residues. V was trimmed by 2 bases and J by 1 base, leaving 0 bases between them. The CDR3 here is CASSQSNQPQHF. The CDR3 DNA is TGTGCCAGCAGCCAAAGCAATCAGCCCCAGCATTTT.

The count of this clone is one. The chain links TRBV30 to TRBJ1-4, with D unclear. CDR1 is GTSNPN, CDR2 SVGIG, per germline (reference sequence). Trimming left V 5 bases short and J 0 bases short, with 13 bases between. The CDR3 is 15 amino acids. The CDR3 spells CAWAPGHATNEKLFF. The CDR3 DNA sequence: TGTGCCTGGGCACCGGGCCACGCAACTAATGAAAAACTGTTTTTT.

The chain joins TRBV7-6 to TRBJ2-2; TRBD2 might be the D (5 bases). CDR1 and CDR2 (germline): SGHVS, FNYEAQ. Between the trimmed V and J ends, which lost 4 bases and 7 bases, there was a span of 13 bases. This CDR3 has 14 amino acids. The CDR3 coding sequence is TGTGCCAGCAGCTCGTCTCTGGCGGGCGGGGAGCTGTTTTTT. Protein: CASSSSLAGGELFF.

The chain uses TRBV2 and TRBJ2-1, with TRBD2 matching 15 bases. CDR3 length: 15 amino acids. CDR1 and CDR2 from the germline V gene are SNHLY and FYNNEI. V lost 9 bases to trimming and J lost 2 bases; unmatched junction nucleotides: 2. CDR3 DNA: TGTGCCAGTAGGACTAGCGGGGGGGCCTACAATGAGCAGTTCTTC. Its protein product is CASRTSGGAYNEQFF.

This chain uses TRBV7-9 with TRBJ1-2; TRBD1 is a possible D gene (6 bases). With 1 base removed from V and 3 bases from J, the gap between germline ends came to 9 bases. Germline V gene data show CDR1 as SEHNR and CDR2 as FQNEAQ (reference sequence). This CDR3 contains 14 residues. As DNA, the CDR3 is TGTGCCAGCAGCTTAGTGACAGGTTACTATGGCTACACCTTC. Protein product: CASSLVTGYYGYTF.